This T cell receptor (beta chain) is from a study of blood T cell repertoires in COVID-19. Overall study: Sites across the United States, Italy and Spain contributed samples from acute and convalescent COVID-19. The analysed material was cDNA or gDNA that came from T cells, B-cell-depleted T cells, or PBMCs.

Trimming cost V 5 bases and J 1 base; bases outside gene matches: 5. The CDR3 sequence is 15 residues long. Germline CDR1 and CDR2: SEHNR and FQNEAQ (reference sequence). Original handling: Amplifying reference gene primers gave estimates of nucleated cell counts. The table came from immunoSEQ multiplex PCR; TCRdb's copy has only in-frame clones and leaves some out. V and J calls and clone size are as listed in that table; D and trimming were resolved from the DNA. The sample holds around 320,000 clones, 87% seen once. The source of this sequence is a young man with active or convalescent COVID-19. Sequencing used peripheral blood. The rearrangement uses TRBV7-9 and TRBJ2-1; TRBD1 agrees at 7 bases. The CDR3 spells CASSRDSRSYNEQFF. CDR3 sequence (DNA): TGTGCCAGCAGCCGGGACAGTAGATCCTACAATGAGCAGTTCTTC.